This T cell receptor (beta chain) derives from a study of blood T cell repertoires in COVID-19 (TCRdb year 2020). In the study overall: Collaborator samples came from the United States, Italy and Spain and covered acute and convalescent phases of COVID-19. The material from the prospective study consisted of cDNA or gDNA derived from T cells, B-cell-depleted T cells, or PBMCs. Deeply sampled blood TCRbeta repertoires from subjects exposed to, actively infected with, or recovered from COVID-19 were included in the dataset. The repertoires were released in a freely available public database intended as a resource for research on the immune response to SARS-CoV-2. The samples were drawn from two sources: the first 160 participants of the ongoing ImmuneRACE study, and over 950 subjects contributed by 6 global collaborators. A de-identified subject ID, COVID-19 status, age in years and sex were almost always included in the sample metadata. Where HLA class I and class II types were available, the types were taken from metadata supplied by the sample provider, not from assay-based typing. On the study overall, not on this receptor specifically: The amount of clinical and demographic metadata varied by source and participant and was provided uncurated.

Collaborating institutions collected whole blood in K2EDTA tubes following their own protocols. For TCRbeta analysis, collaborators shipped samples in one of three forms: frozen whole blood, isolated PBMCs, or DNA extracted from either of those sample types. Per the germline V gene, SGHRS is the CDR1 and YFSETQ is the CDR2. The CDR3 covers 15 residues, taking in both the cysteine and the phenylalanine. The kept DNA is CDR3 alone, 45 bases in frame from the first base. V sheds 9 bases and J sheds 0 bases, leaving 13 bases between their ends. TCRbeta CDR3 regions were amplified from genomic DNA by means of the immunoSEQ Assay, a bias-controlled multiplex PCR. The authors' pipeline ran thus. The number of nucleated cells in each sample was estimated by amplification of reference gene primers within the assay. To quantify the absolute abundance of each unique TCRbeta CDR3 rearrangement, sequence reads were collapsed and filtered. For each sample, productive Simpson clonality was calculated as the square root of Simpson's diversity index across productive rearrangements. TCRdb mirrors the immuneACCESS table, restricted to in-frame sequences. Some clones are absent from its copies; in checked studies, under half trace to an unresolved V gene, and the reason for the others is unknown. The V and J calls and the clone size are those of that table, but D and trimming were determined from the DNA. The sample records approximately 180,000 clones, 80% to 90% of which are singletons. The ten largest clones add up to 10% to 11% of the sample.

About this clone: Its antigen is unknown. Base qualities are not at hand, and no much larger clone is one base apart.

The chain is assembled from TRBV5-1 and TRBJ1-6, with no confident D gene call. Sequencing input: peripheral blood. This sequence originates from a human donor with active or convalescent COVID-19. The donor label of this sample is uncertain. The sequenced DNA is TGCGCCACTTCAGACCCTAGCTCCTATAATTCACCCCTCCACTTT. Its product reads: CATSDPSSYNSPLHF.